This T cell receptor beta chain is drawn from a study of long-term antiretroviral therapy in people with HIV. Broader study findings: Comparison with controls showed narrower CDR3 length ranges in HIV repertoires. Clones that had undergone expansion before ART dominated the repertoire at all time points. Blood collection from about 2003 to 2018 possibly occurred under older ART regimens.

Investigators performed immunoSEQ version v3.0 at survey level. Using immunoSEQ multiplex PCR, the repertoire was profiled, and TCRdb retains in-frame clones only, with some absent. The sample shows 25,000 to 30,000 clones, about 82% of them seen only once. PBMC samples from each donor numbered at least one pre-ART and at least two post-ART. The CDR3 loop spans 16 amino acids. Germline V gene sequence: CDR1 KGHSH, CDR2 LQKENI. The V gene end was trimmed by 3 bases and the J gene end by 4 bases; junction bases not matched to a gene: 6. Of note for this clone: What it recognizes is unknown.

This receptor was obtained from a man aged 18 to 29 with HIV. The chain has TRBV18 and TRBJ1-3, with 10 bases lining up with TRBD1. Material: unsorted PBMCs, obtained 0.8 years before starting antiretroviral therapy. The CDR3 loop reads CASSPRDRGLGNTIYF. The CDR3 coding sequence is TGTGCCAGCTCACCCCGGGACAGGGGATTAGGAAACACCATATATTTT.